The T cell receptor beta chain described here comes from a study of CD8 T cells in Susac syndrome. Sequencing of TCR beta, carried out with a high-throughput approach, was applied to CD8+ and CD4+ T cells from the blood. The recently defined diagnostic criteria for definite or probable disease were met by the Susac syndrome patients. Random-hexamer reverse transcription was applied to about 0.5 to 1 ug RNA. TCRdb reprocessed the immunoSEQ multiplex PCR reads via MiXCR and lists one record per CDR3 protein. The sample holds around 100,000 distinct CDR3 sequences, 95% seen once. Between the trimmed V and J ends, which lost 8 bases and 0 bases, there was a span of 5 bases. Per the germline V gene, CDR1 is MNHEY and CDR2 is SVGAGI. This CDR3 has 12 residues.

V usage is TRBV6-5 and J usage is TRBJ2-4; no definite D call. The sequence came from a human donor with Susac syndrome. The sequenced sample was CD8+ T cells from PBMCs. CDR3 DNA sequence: TGTGCCAGCGGGCAAGCCAAAAACATTCAGTACTTC. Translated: CASGQAKNIQYF.